A selection of T cell receptor beta chains follows, all from one sample in a study of graft-versus-host responses after intestinal transplantation. TCRdb's copy holds only in-frame clones and misses some; the assay was immunoSEQ multiplex PCR. The sample records about 9,500 clones, 70% to 90% being singletons. The starting material was PBMCs, obtained more than 230 days after intestinal transplant. Receptors originate from a human patient who received an intestinal transplant, so some T cells may come from the graft donor. Each CDR3 is given with its conserved first and last residue. A D gene is named only where the DNA matches it firmly. Size is stated for part of the rows, as once, few or many counts, or as a class when the clone is expanded.

v_gene	d_gene	j_gene	abundance	CDR3nt	CDR3aa
TRBV7-2	TRBD2	TRBJ2-7	NA	TGTGCCAGCAGCTCCCCCTTCGGCGGGAGGGGAACCTACGAGCAGTACTTC	CASSSPFGGRGTYEQYF
TRBV5-1	TRBD2	TRBJ2-1	NA	TGCGCCAGCAGCTTGGTTCTAGCGGGAGTAGATGAGCAGTTCTTC	CASSLVLAGVDEQFF
TRBV6-5	NA	TRBJ2-7	NA	TGTGCCAGCAGTTGGGACGGTACCGGCGAGCAGTACTTC	CASSWDGTGEQYF
TRBV9	NA	TRBJ2-3	NA	TGTGCCAGCAGCGCTCGGACAGATACGCAGTATTTT	CASSARTDTQYF
TRBV21-1	NA	TRBJ1-4	NA	TGTGCCAGCAGCAAAAAGAACGTAGTGGACTCTAATGAAAAACTGTTTTTT	CASSKKNVVDSNEKLFF
TRBV7-8	TRBD1	TRBJ1-1	NA	TGTGCCAGCAGCCGACAGACAGGGATGAACACTGAAGCTTTCTTT	CASSRQTGMNTEAFF
TRBV9	TRBD1	TRBJ2-1	NA	TGTGCCAGCAGCGTGAGACAGGGGGCCTACAATGAGCAGTTCTTC	CASSVRQGAYNEQFF
TRBV5-1	NA	TRBJ2-7	NA	TGCGCCAGCACTCAGGAGTGGACCTCCTACGAGCAGTACTTC	CASTQEWTSYEQYF
TRBV7-9	NA	TRBJ2-1	once	TGTGCCAGCAGCCCGCAGGGGAGTTCCTACAATGAGCAGTTCTTC	CASSPQGSSYNEQFF
TRBV7-9	NA	TRBJ2-7	NA	TGTGCCAGCAGCTTTAAGAACGAGCAGTACTTC	CASSFKNEQYF
TRBV28	TRBD2	TRBJ2-7	NA	TGTGCCAGCAGTCCCGGGAGGGAGCAGTACTTC	CASSPGREQYF
TRBV27	NA	TRBJ2-1	NA	TGTGCCAGCAGCCCCCCCCCAACCTCCTACAATGAGCAGTTCTTC	CASSPPPTSYNEQFF
TRBV29-1	TRBD1	TRBJ1-1	NA	TGCAGCGCTTTGGGACAGGGGAGGGCGGTTACTGAAGCTTTCTTT	CSALGQGRAVTEAFF
TRBV15	TRBD2	TRBJ2-3	NA	TGTGCCACCAGCAGAGATTCCTCACAACTAGCGGCGCAGTATTTT	CATSRDSSQLAAQYF
TRBV2	NA	TRBJ1-4	NA	TGTGCCAGCACGAGGGACACCCGGGAAAAACTGTTTTTT	CASTRDTREKLFF
TRBV7-3	TRBD2	TRBJ2-1	NA	TGTGCCAGCAGCTTAAACGCGGGAGGACCCAGCTCCTACAATGAGCAGTTCTTC	CASSLNAGGPSSYNEQFF
TRBV18	TRBD2	TRBJ2-3	NA	TGTGCCAGCTCACCACCGATAGCGGGGGGCAGTGATACGCAGTATTTT	CASSPPIAGGSDTQYF